This T cell receptor (beta chain) was sequenced during a study of blood T cell repertoires in COVID-19 (dated by TCRdb to about 2020). As for the study more broadly: Samples from collaborators originated in the United States, Italy and Spain and spanned both the acute and convalescent phases of COVID-19. The material from the prospective study consisted of cDNA or gDNA derived from T cells, B-cell-depleted T cells, or PBMCs. The dataset comprised deeply sampled blood TCRbeta repertoires from subjects exposed to, actively infected with, or recovered from COVID-19. The repertoires were released in a freely available public database meant as a resource for research on the immune response to SARS-CoV-2. Samples came from the ongoing ImmuneRACE study (first 160 participants) plus 1,254 subjects from 6 global collaborators. Sample metadata almost always included a de-identified subject ID, COVID-19 status, age in years and sex. Where HLA class I and class II types were available, the types were taken from metadata supplied by the sample provider, not from assay-based typing. On the study overall, not on this receptor specifically: How much clinical and demographic metadata was included differed by source and by participant, and the metadata was provided uncurated.

As for this clone: What antigen it recognizes has not been identified. Per-nucleotide qualities are absent, and no much larger clonotype sits a single base away.

The immunoSEQ Assay, a bias-controlled multiplex PCR, was used to amplify TCRbeta CDR3 regions from genomic DNA. The authors' pipeline ran thus. The number of nucleated cells in each sample was estimated from the amplification of reference gene primers within the assay. Sequence reads were collapsed and filtered to measure the absolute abundance of every unique TCRbeta CDR3 rearrangement. For each sample, productive Simpson clonality was calculated by taking the square root of Simpson's diversity index across productive rearrangements. The table was pulled from immuneACCESS by TCRdb, which kept in-frame rearrangements only. Such tables lose some clones; where checked, under half of the loss comes from unresolved V genes, and the rest has no known cause. From that table come the V and J calls and clone size; the DNA was used to work out D and trimming. The sample table contains about 190,000 clones; only one count was recorded for about 88% of them. The ten biggest clones cover 0.95% to 1.3% of the sample.

Relative to germline, V is 7 bases shorter and J is 0 bases shorter, with 13 bases between their ends. As encoded in the germline V gene (reference sequence), CDR1 is GTSNPN while CDR2 is SVGIG. The CDR3 covers 15 residues, taking in both the cysteine and the phenylalanine. The retained sequence is limited to the CDR3, 45 bases, with the frame set at the first base. The collaborating institutions used their own protocols to collect whole blood in K2EDTA tubes. Collaborator samples were shipped for TCRbeta analysis as frozen whole blood, isolated PBMCs, or DNA extracted from either sample type. Specimen: peripheral blood. This TCR was recovered from a man younger than 40 with acute or convalescent COVID-19. The V and J segments used are TRBV30 and TRBJ2-6; no D gene is confidently identified. The CDR3 corresponds to CASLGGPSGANVLTF. The DNA is TGTGCCTCTCTAGGCGGTCCCTCTGGGGCCAACGTCCTGACTTTC.